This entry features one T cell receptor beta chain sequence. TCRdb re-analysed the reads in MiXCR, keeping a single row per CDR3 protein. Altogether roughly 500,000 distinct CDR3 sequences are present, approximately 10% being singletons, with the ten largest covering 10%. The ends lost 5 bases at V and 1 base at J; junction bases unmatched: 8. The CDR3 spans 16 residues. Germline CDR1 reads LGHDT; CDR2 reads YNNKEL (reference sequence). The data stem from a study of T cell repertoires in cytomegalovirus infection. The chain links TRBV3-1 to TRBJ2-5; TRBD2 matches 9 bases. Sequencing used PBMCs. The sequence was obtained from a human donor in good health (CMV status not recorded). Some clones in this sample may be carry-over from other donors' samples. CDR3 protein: CASSSMTSGGQETQYF. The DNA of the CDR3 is TGTGCCAGCAGCTCGATGACTAGCGGAGGCCAAGAGACCCAGTACTTC.